This TCR beta chain was retrieved from a study of control samples from healthy donors and cancer patients. Produced via immunoSEQ multiplex PCR; TCRdb's table is partial and in-frame only. Among 100,000 to 150,000 clones listed, 92% were seen once. The V and J ends lost 2 bases and 4 bases respectively, with 15 bases between them. This CDR3 spans 15 amino acids. The TCR originated in a woman between 50 and 59 years old in good health. The source material was blood. The V and J genes are TRBV23-1 and TRBJ2-7; D unresolved. TRBV23-1 is noted as an ORF with a role that remains uncertain. The CDR3 DNA follows: TGCGCCAGCAGTCAAAGACACCTCGAACTTTACGAGCAGTACTTC. It yields the protein CASSQRHLELYEQYF.